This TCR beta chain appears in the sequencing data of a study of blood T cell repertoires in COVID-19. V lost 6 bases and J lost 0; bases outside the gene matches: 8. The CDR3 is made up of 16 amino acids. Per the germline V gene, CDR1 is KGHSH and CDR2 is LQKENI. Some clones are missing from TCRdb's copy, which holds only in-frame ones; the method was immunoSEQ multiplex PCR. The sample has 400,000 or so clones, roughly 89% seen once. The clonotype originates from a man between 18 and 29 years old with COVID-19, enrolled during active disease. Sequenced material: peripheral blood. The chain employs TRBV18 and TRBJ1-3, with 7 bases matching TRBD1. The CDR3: CASSGQPTTSGNTIYF. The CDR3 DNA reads TGTGCCAGCTCGGGACAGCCAACAACCTCTGGAAACACCATATATTTT.